This T cell receptor (beta chain) is from a study of shared clonotypes between healthy human individuals. The study, taken as a whole, reports: The sole specimen, blood, was sampled, and tissue repertoires likely differ.

TCRdb's copy holds only in-frame clones and misses some; the assay was immunoSEQ multiplex PCR. The table includes around 1.5 million clones, 98% detected once. CDR3 length equals 15 residues. CDR1 is SEHNR and CDR2 is FQNEAQ in the germline V gene (reference sequence). The V end was cut by 2 bases, the J end by 5 bases, with 13 bases between. As regards this clone: Its antigen remains unknown.

The sequence was obtained from a man aged 25 to 40 in good health. The V and J genes are TRBV7-9 and TRBJ2-1, with D perhaps matching TRBD1 or TRBD2 (5 bases each). Input material: naive CD4+ T cells sorted from blood. The subset denotes: CD45RA+ positively selected. CDR3 loop: CASSLLGEGNNEQFF. In DNA, the CDR3 is TGTGCCAGCAGCTTACTGGGGGAAGGAAACAATGAGCAGTTCTTC.